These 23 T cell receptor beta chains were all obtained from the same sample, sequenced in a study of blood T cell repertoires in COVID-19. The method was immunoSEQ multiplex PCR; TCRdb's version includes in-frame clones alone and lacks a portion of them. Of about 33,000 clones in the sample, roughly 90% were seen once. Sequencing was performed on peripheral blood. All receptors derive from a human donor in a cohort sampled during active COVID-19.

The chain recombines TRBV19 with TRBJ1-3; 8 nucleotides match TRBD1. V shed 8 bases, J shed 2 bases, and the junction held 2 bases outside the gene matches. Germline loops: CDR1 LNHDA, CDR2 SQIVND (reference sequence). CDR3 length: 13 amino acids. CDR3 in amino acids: CASADRAGNTIYF. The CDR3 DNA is TGTGCCAGTGCGGACAGGGCTGGAAACACCATATATTTT.

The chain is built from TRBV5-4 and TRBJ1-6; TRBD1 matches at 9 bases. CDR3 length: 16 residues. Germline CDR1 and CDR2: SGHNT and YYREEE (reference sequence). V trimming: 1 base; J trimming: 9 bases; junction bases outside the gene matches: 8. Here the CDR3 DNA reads TGTGCCAGCAGCTTGCGAGGGACAGGGAGGAGTTCACCCCTCCACTTT. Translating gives CASSLRGTGRSSPLHF.

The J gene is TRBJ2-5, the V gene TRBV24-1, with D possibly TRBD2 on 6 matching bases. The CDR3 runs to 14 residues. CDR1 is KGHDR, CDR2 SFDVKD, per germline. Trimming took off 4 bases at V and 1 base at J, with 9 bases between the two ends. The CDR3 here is CATSDTGSQETQYF. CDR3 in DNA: TGTGCCACCAGTGACACCGGGAGCCAAGAGACCCAGTACTTC.

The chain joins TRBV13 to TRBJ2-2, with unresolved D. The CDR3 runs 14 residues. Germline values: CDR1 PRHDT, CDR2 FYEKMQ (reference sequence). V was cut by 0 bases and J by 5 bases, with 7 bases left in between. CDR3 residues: CASSLGLGTGELFF. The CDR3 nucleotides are TGTGCCAGCAGCTTAGGACTCGGGACCGGGGAGCTGTTTTTT.

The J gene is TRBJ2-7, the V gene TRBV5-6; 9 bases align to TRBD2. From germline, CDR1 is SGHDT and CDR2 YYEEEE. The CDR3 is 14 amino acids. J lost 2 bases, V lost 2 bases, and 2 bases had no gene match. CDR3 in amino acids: CASSFPSGTYEQYF. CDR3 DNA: TGTGCCAGCAGCTTCCCTAGCGGGACCTACGAGCAGTACTTC.

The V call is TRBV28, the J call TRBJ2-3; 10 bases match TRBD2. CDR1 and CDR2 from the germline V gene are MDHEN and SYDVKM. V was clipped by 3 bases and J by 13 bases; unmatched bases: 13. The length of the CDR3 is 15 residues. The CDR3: CASSLDGLAGVGKYF. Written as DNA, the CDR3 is TGTGCCAGCAGTTTGGACGGGCTAGCGGGGGTGGGGAAGTATTTT. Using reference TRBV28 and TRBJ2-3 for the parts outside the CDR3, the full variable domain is DVKVTQSSRYLVKRTGEKVFLECVQDMDHENMFWYRQDPGLGLRLIYFSYDVKMKEKGDIPEGYSVSREKKERFSLILESASTNQTSMYLCASSLDGLAGVGKYFGPGTRLTVL.

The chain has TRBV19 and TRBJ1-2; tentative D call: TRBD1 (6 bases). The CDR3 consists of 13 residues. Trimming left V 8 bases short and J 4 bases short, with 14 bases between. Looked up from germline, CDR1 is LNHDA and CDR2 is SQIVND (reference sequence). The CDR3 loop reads CASHTVTGYGYTF. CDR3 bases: TGTGCCAGTCACACGGTGACAGGCTATGGCTACACCTTC.

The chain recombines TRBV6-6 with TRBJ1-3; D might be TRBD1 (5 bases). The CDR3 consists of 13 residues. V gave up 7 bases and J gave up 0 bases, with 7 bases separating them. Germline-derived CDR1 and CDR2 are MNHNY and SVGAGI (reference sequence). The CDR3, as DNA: TGTGCCAGCATCCAGGGCTCTGGAAACACCATATATTTT. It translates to CASIQGSGNTIYF.

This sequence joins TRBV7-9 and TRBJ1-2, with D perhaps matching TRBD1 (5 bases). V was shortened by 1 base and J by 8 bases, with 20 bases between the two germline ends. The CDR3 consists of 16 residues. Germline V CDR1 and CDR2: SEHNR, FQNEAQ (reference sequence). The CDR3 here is CASSLDRTFLLRGYTF. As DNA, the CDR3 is TGTGCCAGCAGCTTAGATCGGACATTCCTCCTGCGGGGCTACACCTTC. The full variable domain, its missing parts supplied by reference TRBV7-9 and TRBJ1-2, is DTGVSQNPRHKITKRGQNVTFRCDPISEHNRLYWYRQTLGQGPEFLTYFQNEAQLEKSRLLSDRFSAERPKGSFSTLEIQRTEQGDSAMYLCASSLDRTFLLRGYTFGSGTRLTVV.

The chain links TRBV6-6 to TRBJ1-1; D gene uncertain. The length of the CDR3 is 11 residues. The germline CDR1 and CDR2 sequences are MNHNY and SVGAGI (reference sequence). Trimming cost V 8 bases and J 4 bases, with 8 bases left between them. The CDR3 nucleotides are TGTGCCAGCCTGCAGTTCACTGAAGCTTTCTTT. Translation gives CASLQFTEAFF.

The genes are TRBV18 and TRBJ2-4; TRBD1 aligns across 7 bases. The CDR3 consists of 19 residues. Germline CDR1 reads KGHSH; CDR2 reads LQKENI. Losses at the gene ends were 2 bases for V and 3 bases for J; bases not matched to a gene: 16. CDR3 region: CASSPAWRRLSGGKNIQYF. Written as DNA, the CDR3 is TGTGCCAGCTCACCAGCTTGGAGGAGATTGTCAGGGGGCAAAAACATTCAGTACTTC.

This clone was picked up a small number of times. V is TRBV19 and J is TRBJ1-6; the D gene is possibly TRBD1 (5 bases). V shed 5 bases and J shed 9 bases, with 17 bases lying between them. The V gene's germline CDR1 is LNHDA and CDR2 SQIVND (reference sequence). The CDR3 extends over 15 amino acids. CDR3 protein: CASSALTGTSSPLHF. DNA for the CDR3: TGTGCCAGTAGTGCCCTAACCGGGACTTCTTCACCCCTCCACTTT.

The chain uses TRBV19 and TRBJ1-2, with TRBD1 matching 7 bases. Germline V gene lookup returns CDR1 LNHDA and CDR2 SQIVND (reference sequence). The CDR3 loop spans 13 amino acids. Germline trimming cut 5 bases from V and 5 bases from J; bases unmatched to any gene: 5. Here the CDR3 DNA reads TGTGCCAGTAGTCCCCAGGGGGAATATGGCTACACCTTC. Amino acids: CASSPQGEYGYTF.

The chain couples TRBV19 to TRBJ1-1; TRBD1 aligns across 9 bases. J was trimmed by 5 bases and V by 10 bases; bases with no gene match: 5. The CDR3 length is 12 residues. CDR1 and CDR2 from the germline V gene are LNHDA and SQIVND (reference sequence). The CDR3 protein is CATGQGLTEAFF. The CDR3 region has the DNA TGTGCCACAGGACAGGGGCTGACTGAAGCTTTCTTT.

CDR3 coding DNA: TGTGCCAGCAGTTTCCCAGGGGAAGAGACCCAGTACTTC. This encodes CASSFPGEETQYF. This chain uses TRBV6-6 with TRBJ2-5; D is possibly TRBD1 (6 bases). V was pared by 4 bases and J by 3 bases, with 9 bases between. Germline CDR1 reads MNHNY; CDR2 reads SVGAGI (reference sequence). This CDR3 spans 13 amino acids.

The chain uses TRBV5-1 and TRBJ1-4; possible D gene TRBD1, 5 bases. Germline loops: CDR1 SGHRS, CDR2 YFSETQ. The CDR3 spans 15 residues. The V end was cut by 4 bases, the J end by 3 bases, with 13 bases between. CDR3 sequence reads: CASSLDRASNEKLFF. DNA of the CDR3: TGCGCCAGCAGCCTCGACAGAGCTTCTAATGAAAAACTGTTTTTT.

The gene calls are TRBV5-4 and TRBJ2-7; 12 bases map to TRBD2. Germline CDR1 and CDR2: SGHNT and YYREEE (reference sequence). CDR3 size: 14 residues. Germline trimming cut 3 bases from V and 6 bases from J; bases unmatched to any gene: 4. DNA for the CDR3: TGTGCCAGCAGCTCTAGCGGGGGGGCTAGCGAGCAGTACTTC. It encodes CASSSSGGASEQYF.

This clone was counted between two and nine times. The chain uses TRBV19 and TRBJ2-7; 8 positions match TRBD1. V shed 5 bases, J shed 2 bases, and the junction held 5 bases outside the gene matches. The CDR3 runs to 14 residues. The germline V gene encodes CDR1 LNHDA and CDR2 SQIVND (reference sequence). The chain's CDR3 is CASSPTGATYEQYF. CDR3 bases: TGTGCCAGTAGTCCGACAGGGGCTACCTACGAGCAGTACTTC.

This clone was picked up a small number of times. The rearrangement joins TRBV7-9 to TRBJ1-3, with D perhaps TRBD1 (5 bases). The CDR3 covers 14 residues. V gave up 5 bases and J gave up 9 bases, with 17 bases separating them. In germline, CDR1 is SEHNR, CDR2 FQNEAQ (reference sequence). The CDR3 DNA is TGTGCCAGCAGCCCGACGGGGGGAGCGGTCACCATATATTTT. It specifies CASSPTGGAVTIYF. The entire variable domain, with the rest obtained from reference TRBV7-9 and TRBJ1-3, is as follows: DTGVSQNPRHKITKRGQNVTFRCDPISEHNRLYWYRQTLGQGPEFLTYFQNEAQLEKSRLLSDRFSAERPKGSFSTLEIQRTEQGDSAMYLCASSPTGGAVTIYFGEGSWLTVV.

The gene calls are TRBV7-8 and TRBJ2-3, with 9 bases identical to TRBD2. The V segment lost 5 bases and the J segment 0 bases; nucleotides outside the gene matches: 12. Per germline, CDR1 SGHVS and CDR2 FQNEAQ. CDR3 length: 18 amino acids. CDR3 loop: CASSHTPRLAGSTDTQYF. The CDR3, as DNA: TGTGCCAGCAGCCACACGCCGAGGCTAGCGGGGAGCACAGATACGCAGTATTTT. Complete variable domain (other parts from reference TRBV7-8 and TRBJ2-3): GAGVSQSPRYKVAKRGQDVALRCDPISGHVSLFWYQQALGQGPEFLTYFQNEAQLDKSGLPSDRFFAERPEGSVSTLKIQRTQQEDSAVYLCASSHTPRLAGSTDTQYFGPGTRLTVL.

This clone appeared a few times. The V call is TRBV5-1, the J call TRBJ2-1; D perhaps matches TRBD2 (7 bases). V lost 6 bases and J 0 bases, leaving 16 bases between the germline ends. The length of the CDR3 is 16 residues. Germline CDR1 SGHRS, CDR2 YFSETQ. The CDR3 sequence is CASTGGGGSSYNEQFF. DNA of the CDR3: TGCGCCAGCACCGGCGGGGGCGGGAGCTCCTACAATGAGCAGTTCTTC.

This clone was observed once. CDR3 in DNA: TGTGCCAGCAGCCGTGCATTGGGACGGGGGAACTATGGCTACACCTTC. This encodes CASSRALGRGNYGYTF. V and J are TRBV11-2 and TRBJ1-2; TRBD1 is a possible D gene (5 bases). The CDR3 extends over 16 amino acids. V was pared by 5 bases and J by 2 bases, with 18 bases between. Germline CDR1 reads SGHAT; CDR2 reads FQNNGV.

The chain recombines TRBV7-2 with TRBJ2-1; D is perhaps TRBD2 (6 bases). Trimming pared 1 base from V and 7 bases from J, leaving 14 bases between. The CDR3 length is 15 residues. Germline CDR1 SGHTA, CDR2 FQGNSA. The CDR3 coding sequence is TGTGCCAGCAGCTTAGATCTGGCAGGGAGGAATGAGCAGTTCTTC. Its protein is CASSLDLAGRNEQFF.